A single sample is the source of the 18 T cell receptor beta chains below, sequenced in a study of blood T cell repertoires in COVID-19 (dated by TCRdb to the early 2020s). The method was the immunoSEQ multiplex PCR assay. TCRdb took over this immuneACCESS table, retaining in-frame rearrangements with V and J assigned. Such tables are incomplete; in checked studies, under half of the missing clones stem from an unresolved V gene, and the remainder is unexplained. A total of 250,000 or so clones appear in this sample, around nine tenths of them only once. Together, the top ten hold more than 6.5% of the sample. Sequenced material: peripheral blood. These receptors came from a woman in her 70s with active or convalescent COVID-19.

The chain is built from TRBV4-3 and TRBJ1-4; TRBD1 aligns across 7 bases. V lost 8 bases, J lost 0 bases, and 6 bases stayed unmatched. Germline CDR1 LGHNA, CDR2 YSLEER. The CDR3 totals 15 residues. In DNA, the CDR3 is TGCGCCAGCGCTAGACAGGGTGCAACTAATGAAAAACTGTTTTTT. Protein: CASARQGATNEKLFF.

There are many counts of this clone. The rearrangement links TRBV6-5 to TRBJ2-2; the D gene is possibly TRBD1 (6 bases). The CDR3 extends over 15 amino acids. Trimming took 6 bases from V and 3 from J, leaving 14 bases between them. CDR1 is MNHEY and CDR2 is SVGAGI in the germline V gene. This CDR3 is CASSDGRGHTGELFF. The CDR3, as DNA: TGTGCCAGCAGCGACGGCAGGGGACACACCGGGGAGCTGTTTTTT.

As for this clone: A junction boundary mismatches the germline segment, possibly from a read error. V is TRBV2 and J is TRBJ2-5; the D gene is possibly TRBD1 (5 bases). Germline CDR1 and CDR2: SNHLY and FYNNEI. The CDR3 has 15 amino acids. CDR3 nucleotide sequence: TGTGTCAGCAGTGAGGACACCCCTCCCCAAGAGACCCAGTACTTC. It translates to CVSSEDTPPQETQYF. The variable domain in full, completed from reference TRBV2 and TRBJ2-5, reads EPEVTQTPSHQVTQMGQEVILRCVPISNHLYFYWYRQILGQKVEFLVSFYNNEISEKSEIFDDQFSVERPDGSNFTLKIRSTKLEDSAMYFCVSSEDTPPQETQYFGPGTRLLVL.

The chain links TRBV24-1 to TRBJ2-7, with D uncertain. V shed 7 bases and J shed 1 base, with 13 bases lying between them. The CDR3 runs 14 residues. The germline gives CDR1 KGHDR, CDR2 SFDVKD. The CDR3 coding sequence is TGTGCCACCAGCCGAGCTGACACGTCCTACGAGCAGTACTTC. Translation: CATSRADTSYEQYF.

The chain couples TRBV25-1 to TRBJ1-2, with D uncertain. The CDR3 loop spans 14 amino acids. V shed 3 bases and J shed 4 bases, with 12 bases lying between them. Germline V lookup: CDR1 MGHDK, CDR2 SYGVNS. Here the CDR3 DNA reads TGTGCCAGCAGTGAGCAGGCGTACGCCTATGGCTACACCTTC. Translation: CASSEQAYAYGYTF.

The genes are TRBV6-2 or TRBV6-3 and TRBJ1-3; 8 bases agree with TRBD1. The CDR3 covers 14 residues. Unmatched junction bases numbered 2, after V lost 6 bases and J lost 1 base. Looked up from germline, CDR1 is MNHEY and CDR2 is SVGEGT. The CDR3 DNA follows: TGTGCCAGCAGCGGACAGGGATCTGGAAACACCATATATTTT. It codes for CASSGQGSGNTIYF.

The table lists this clone with a count of one. The V call is TRBV28, the J call TRBJ1-5; D may be TRBD1 (5 bases). Germline CDR1 is MDHEN and CDR2 is SYDVKM. The CDR3 runs 14 residues. Trimming took 3 bases from V and 4 from J, leaving 10 bases between them. As DNA, the CDR3 is TGTGCCAGCAGTTTGGGACTATTAAATCAGCCCCAGCATTTT. It is translated as CASSLGLLNQPQHF.

The chain recombines TRBV6-6 with TRBJ2-7; a weak D match, TRBD1 (6 bases). The length of the CDR3 is 16 residues. V was clipped by 5 bases and J by 3 bases, with 20 bases between them. Germline V gene sequence: CDR1 MNHNY, CDR2 SVGAGI (reference sequence). This CDR3 is CASSRRRGQRNYEQYF. CDR3 coding DNA: TGTGCCAGCAGTCGACGACGAGGACAGCGGAACTACGAGCAGTACTTC.

A few counts support this clone. This chain links TRBV27 with TRBJ1-3; D is perhaps TRBD1 (6 bases). CDR1 and CDR2 (germline): MNHEY, SMNVEV (reference sequence). The CDR3 consists of 19 residues. Trimming shortened V by 6 bases and J by 4 bases, and 28 bases separated the two germline ends. The DNA for the CDR3 is TGTGCCAGCAGCTCCGGCCCGCAGGGGCCCATTCTTGTGGGAAACACCATATATTTT. Protein: CASSSGPQGPILVGNTIYF.

The gene calls are TRBV10-3 and TRBJ1-2; 8 nucleotides match TRBD1. CDR1 and CDR2 from the germline V gene are ENHRY and SYGVKD. The CDR3 spans 13 residues. Trimming cost V 6 bases and J 6 bases; bases outside gene matches: 6. The CDR3 DNA reads as TGTGCCATCAGGACAGGGGAAGGGGATGGCTACACCTTC. Translating it yields CAIRTGEGDGYTF.

CDR3 amino acids: CSGTHNEKLFF. CDR3 coding DNA: TGCAGCGGGACACACAATGAAAAACTGTTTTTT. This chain links TRBV20-1 with TRBJ1-4, with D perhaps TRBD1 (6 bases). Per the germline V gene, CDR1 is DFQATT and CDR2 is SNEGSKA (reference sequence). The length of the CDR3 is 11 residues.

The chain recombines TRBV19 with TRBJ2-1, with TRBD1 identical over 8 bases. Germline lookup yields CDR1 LNHDA and CDR2 SQIVND (reference sequence). CDR3 length equals 15 residues. The V segment lost 5 bases and the J segment 6 bases; nucleotides outside the gene matches: 9. The CDR3 sequence is CASSSARQGSNEQFF. The CDR3 DNA follows: TGTGCCAGTAGTTCCGCCCGACAGGGGAGCAATGAGCAGTTCTTC.

The rearrangement uses TRBV7-2 and TRBJ1-1, with a possible D match to TRBD1 (6 bases). The CDR3 has 13 amino acids. Germline assignment: CDR1 SGHTA and CDR2 FQGNSA. V gave up 7 bases and J gave up 3 bases, with 12 bases separating them. Here the CDR3 DNA reads TGTGCCAGCACCCTAACAGGGTACACTGAAGCTTTCTTT. It specifies CASTLTGYTEAFF.

The chain recombines TRBV7-6 with TRBJ1-6; 8 bases fit TRBD1. The V segment lost 0 bases and the J segment 7 bases; nucleotides outside the gene matches: 2. The CDR3 is 15 residues long. Looked up from germline, CDR1 is SGHVS and CDR2 is FNYEAQ. Here the CDR3 reads CASSLATGANSPLHF. The CDR3 DNA sequence: TGTGCCAGCAGCTTAGCGACAGGGGCCAATTCACCCCTCCACTTT. Full variable domain (remainder filled in from reference TRBV7-6 and TRBJ1-6): GAGVSQSPRYKVTKRGQDVALRCDPISGHVSLYWYRQALGQGPEFLTYFNYEAQQDKSGLPNDRFSAERPEGSISTLTIQRTEQRDSAMYRCASSLATGANSPLHFGNGTRLTVT.

This clone has a single count. The genes are TRBV19 and TRBJ1-1; perhaps TRBD1 as D (5 bases). The V gene lost 3 bases and the J gene lost 1 base, with 18 bases spanning the gap. Germline CDR1 reads LNHDA; CDR2 reads SQIVND (reference sequence). This CDR3 is 17 amino acids long. The CDR3 loop is CASSILGEGRGNTEAFF. CDR3 bases: TGTGCCAGTAGTATTTTAGGAGAGGGGAGGGGGAACACTGAAGCTTTCTTT.

The rearrangement joins TRBV3-1 (or the pseudogene TRBV3-2) to TRBJ2-3; possibly TRBD1 for D (5 bases). Germline V gene sequence: CDR1 LGHDT, CDR2 YNNKEL (reference sequence). Trimming stripped 0 bases from V and 4 bases from J, with 14 bases between. This CDR3 has 16 residues. The CDR3 protein is CASSQDQGRVPDTQYF. The CDR3 coding sequence is TGTGCCAGCAGCCAAGATCAGGGCAGGGTCCCAGATACGCAGTATTTT.

The chain links TRBV9 to TRBJ1-1; 7 bases align to TRBD1. Per germline, CDR1 SGDLS and CDR2 YYNGEE. With V trimmed by 3 bases and J by 6 bases, 8 bases remained unmatched. There are 14 residues in the CDR3. The CDR3 coding sequence is TGTGCCAGCAGCGCGACAGGGCGACCTGCTGAAGCTTTCTTT. It is translated as CASSATGRPAEAFF.

The V and J genes are TRBV6-2 or TRBV6-3 and TRBJ1-2, with 8 nucleotides matching TRBD1. This CDR3 contains 16 residues. The trim removed 2 bases at V and 6 bases at J, leaving 11 bases unmatched. Per germline, CDR1 MNHEY and CDR2 SVGEGT. The CDR3 sequence: CASSYAGRQGRHGYTF. CDR3 coding DNA: TGTGCCAGCAGTTACGCGGGGCGACAGGGGAGACATGGCTACACCTTC.